The 21 T cell receptor beta chains in this list originate from one sample, sequenced in a study of blood T cell repertoires in COVID-19. Sequencing was performed with immunoSEQ multiplex PCR; in TCRdb, only in-frame clones are kept and a portion is missing. The repertoire holds about 360,000 clones, with about 88% as singletons. The sample was peripheral blood. The receptors shown here come from a human donor in a cohort sampled during active COVID-19.

This chain joins TRBV10-2 and TRBJ1-1; the match to TRBD1 covers 7 bases. Germline CDR1 is WSHSY and CDR2 is SAAADI. V lost 10 bases to trimming and J lost 0 bases; unmatched junction nucleotides: 2. This CDR3 region has 12 residues. CDR3 loop: CATGQLNTEAFF. DNA for the CDR3: TGCGCCACGGGACAGCTGAACACTGAAGCTTTCTTT.

This rearrangement joins TRBV4-2 to TRBJ2-6, with 9 bases aligning to TRBD1. After removal of 0 bases from V and 2 bases from J, the junction contained 8 bases not matched to a gene. The CDR3 sequence is 19 residues long. CDR1 is LGHNA, CDR2 YNFKEQ, per germline. CDR3 residues: CASSQEPTGGRTGANVLTF. As DNA, the CDR3 is TGTGCCAGCAGCCAAGAGCCGACAGGGGGGAGGACTGGGGCCAACGTCCTGACTTTC.

This CDR3 reads CASSYSGGAEEQYF. CDR3 nucleotides: TGTGCCAGCAGTTACTCCGGCGGGGCGGAGGAGCAGTACTTC. The J gene is TRBJ2-7, the V gene TRBV6-5; TRBD2 is a possible D gene (6 bases). The CDR3 has 14 amino acids. The V gene's germline CDR1 is MNHEY and CDR2 SVGAGI. V lost 0 bases and J 7 bases, leaving 13 bases between the germline ends.

The rearrangement joins TRBV19 to TRBJ2-5, with 9 bases aligning to TRBD2. With 5 bases clipped from V and 5 bases from J, the junction kept 6 bases outside the gene matches. The CDR3 sequence is 14 residues long. The germline V gene encodes CDR1 LNHDA and CDR2 SQIVND (reference sequence). DNA of the CDR3: TGTGCCAGTAGTGCATCTAGCGGGACCGAGACCCAGTACTTC. Encoded protein: CASSASSGTETQYF.

The genes are TRBV7-2 and TRBJ2-4; 9 nucleotides match TRBD1. The CDR3 runs 16 residues. CDR1 SGHTA and CDR2 FQGNSA come from the germline V gene. V gave up 6 bases and J gave up 0 bases; unmatched junction bases: 6. As DNA, the CDR3 is TGTGCCAGCAGTAACAGACAGGGGGGAGCCAAAAACATTCAGTACTTC. Translation gives CASSNRQGGAKNIQYF.

This chain uses TRBV2 with TRBJ2-1; D perhaps matches TRBD2 (6 bases). V was cut by 4 bases and J by 8 bases, with 15 bases left in between. Germline assignment: CDR1 SNHLY and CDR2 FYNNEI. This CDR3 has 14 amino acids. The CDR3 here is CASSGDSSRDEQFF. The CDR3 coding sequence is TGTGCCAGCAGTGGGGACTCTTCCCGGGATGAGCAGTTCTTC.

This clone was seen just once. The chain employs TRBV4-1 and TRBJ2-3; D gene unclear. CDR3 length: 13 residues. Trimming left V 4 bases short and J 3 bases short, with 8 bases between. Germline values: CDR1 MGHRA, CDR2 YSYEKL. CDR3: CASSLPGTDTQYF. As DNA, the CDR3 is TGCGCCAGCAGCCTCCCGGGTACAGATACGCAGTATTTT.

This clone was found many times. This chain links TRBV28 with TRBJ1-5, with D hard to call. V was trimmed by 1 base and J by 3 bases, leaving 10 bases between them. Germline loops: CDR1 MDHEN, CDR2 SYDVKM. The CDR3 has 15 amino acids. The CDR3: CASSLFYSLNQPQHF. CDR3 DNA sequence: TGTGCCAGCAGTTTATTCTACAGTCTCAATCAGCCCCAGCATTTT.

The rearrangement joins TRBV27 to TRBJ1-1; 8 positions match TRBD1. Germline values: CDR1 MNHEY, CDR2 SMNVEV (reference sequence). V was pared by 6 bases and J by 4 bases, with 7 bases of the junction left unmatched. The CDR3 covers 14 residues. The CDR3 DNA is TGTGCCAGCAGAAGGACAGGGCAGGGCACTGAAGCTTTCTTT. Amino acids: CASRRTGQGTEAFF.

The CDR3: CASSTSEGARNQPQHF. CDR3 bases: TGCGCCAGCAGCACAAGTGAGGGGGCACGCAATCAGCCCCAGCATTTT. The V gene is TRBV4-1, the J gene TRBJ1-5, with 7 bases that match TRBD1. Germline loops: CDR1 MGHRA, CDR2 YSYEKL. V shed 5 bases and J 2 bases; nucleotides not matched to a gene: 9. CDR3 size: 16 residues.

The chain uses TRBV18 and TRBJ2-5; a possible D gene is TRBD2 (6 bases). V gave up 2 bases and J gave up 0 bases, with 10 bases separating them. Germline CDR1 is KGHSH and CDR2 is LQKENI. The CDR3 has 15 residues. The CDR3 region has the DNA TGTGCCAGCTCACCATCGGGGGACTACCAAGAGACCCAGTACTTC. Protein product: CASSPSGDYQETQYF.

This sequence joins TRBV4-1 and TRBJ2-2; D unresolved. Trimming took 0 bases from V and 6 from J, leaving 5 bases between them. The CDR3 runs 13 residues. Germline CDR1 MGHRA, CDR2 YSYEKL. The CDR3 spells CASSQDQSGELFF. The CDR3, as DNA: TGCGCCAGCAGCCAAGACCAGTCCGGGGAGCTGTTTTTT.

This clone was recorded once. The chain recombines TRBV27 with TRBJ2-2; TRBD2 matches at 7 bases. Germline V gives CDR1 MNHEY, CDR2 SMNVEV (reference sequence). The CDR3 totals 18 residues. V lost 6 bases and J lost 1; bases outside the gene matches: 14. The CDR3 bases are TGTGCCAGCAGCTTGTGGTTTACGGGAGGCATGAACACCGGGGAGCTGTTTTTT. Translating gives CASSLWFTGGMNTGELFF.

This sequence joins TRBV30 and TRBJ1-1; 10 positions match TRBD1. V was pared by 3 bases and J by 1 base, with 11 bases of the junction left unmatched. The CDR3 has 17 amino acids. The germline CDR1 and CDR2 sequences are GTSNPN and SVGIG (reference sequence). CDR3 in amino acids: CAWRGRKTGGRNTEAFF. CDR3 DNA: TGTGCCTGGAGGGGAAGAAAGACAGGGGGCAGGAACACTGAAGCTTTCTTT.

This rearrangement joins TRBV20-1 to TRBJ1-2; D possibly corresponds to TRBD1 (5 bases). Per germline, CDR1 DFQATT and CDR2 SNEGSKA (reference sequence). Deletions cut 3 bases from V and 3 bases from J, with 17 bases between. This CDR3 contains 15 residues. The DNA for the CDR3 is TGCAGTGCTAGTCTTGCGGGGGGGGGATACTATGGCTACACCTTC. It encodes CSASLAGGGYYGYTF.

The chain has TRBV11-2 and TRBJ2-7, with TRBD2 as a possible D gene (6 bases). The CDR3 loop spans 15 amino acids. Trimming cost V 3 bases and J 0 bases, with 12 bases left between them. Looked up from germline, CDR1 is SGHAT and CDR2 is FQNNGV. The CDR3 protein is CASSFLGGSSYEQYF. The CDR3 coding sequence is TGTGCCAGCAGCTTCTTGGGAGGATCCTCCTACGAGCAGTACTTC.

The rearrangement links TRBV18 to TRBJ1-1; 11 bases map to TRBD1. CDR1 and CDR2 (germline): KGHSH, LQKENI. Trimming took 4 bases from V and 1 from J; bases not matched to a gene: 5. The CDR3 runs to 16 residues. CDR3 sequence reads: CASSHGQGAGNTEAFF. The DNA of the CDR3 is TGTGCCAGCTCACACGGACAGGGGGCTGGGAACACTGAAGCTTTCTTT.

CDR3 sequence: CATARPGGRFEQFF. The CDR3 bases are TGTGCCACCGCCCGTCCGGGGGGCCGGTTTGAGCAGTTCTTC. The chain recombines TRBV15 with TRBJ2-1; D is perhaps TRBD2 (7 bases). The V gene's germline CDR1 is LNHNV and CDR2 YYDKDF (reference sequence). The length of the CDR3 is 14 residues. Trimming left V 8 bases short and J 9 bases short, with 20 bases between.

The rearrangement joins TRBV10-3 to TRBJ2-3, with a tentative D call TRBD1 (8 bases). The CDR3 runs to 15 residues. The germline V gene has CDR1 ENHRY and CDR2 SYGVKD. V gave up 7 bases and J gave up 6 bases, with 20 bases separating them. CDR3 DNA sequence: TGTGCCATCACGAACACGGACAGGGAGGGGGATACGCAGTATTTT. Translating it yields CAITNTDREGDTQYF.

The genes are TRBV2 and TRBJ2-5; TRBD2 matches at 10 bases. The junction had 6 bases not matched to a gene; V was cut back by 4 bases and J by 4 bases. CDR1 and CDR2 (germline): SNHLY, FYNNEI. This CDR3 has 15 amino acids. DNA of the CDR3: TGTGCCAGCAGTGCACTAGCGGGGCTACCAGAGACCCAGTACTTC. Encoded protein: CASSALAGLPETQYF.

This clone is a singleton in its sample. The CDR3 loop is CASSLVRGESTDTQYF. DNA for the CDR3: TGTGCCAGTAGTCTGGTCAGGGGAGAGAGCACAGATACGCAGTATTTT. The V and J genes are TRBV19 and TRBJ2-3; a possible D gene is TRBD1 (6 bases). Trimming took off 5 bases at V and 0 bases at J, with 15 bases between the two ends. The CDR3 length is 16 residues. CDR1 and CDR2 (germline): LNHDA, SQIVND (reference sequence).